These 13 T cell receptor beta chains were all obtained from the same sample, sequenced in a study of blood T cell repertoires in COVID-19. TCRdb keeps only in-frame clones here, not all; method: immunoSEQ multiplex PCR. The repertoire includes around 130,000 clones, approximately 84% of them detected once, and about 13% sits in the top ten. The sequenced material came from peripheral blood. The receptors were sampled from a human donor in a cohort sampled during active COVID-19.

The DNA of the CDR3 is TGTGCCAGTAGTGGACTTGGGACAGAGAACACTGAAGCTTTCTTT. As protein: CASSGLGTENTEAFF. This chain uses TRBV19 with TRBJ1-1; TRBD1 aligns across 7 bases. The trim removed 5 bases at V and 1 base at J, leaving 7 bases unmatched. The CDR3 contains 15 residues. Germline CDR1 is LNHDA and CDR2 is SQIVND (reference sequence). Drawing the rest from reference TRBV19 and TRBJ1-1, the complete variable domain is DGGITQSPKYLFRKEGQNVTLSCEQNLNHDAMYWYRQDPGQGLRLIYYSQIVNDFQKGDIAEGYSVSREKKESFPLTVTSAQKNPTAFYLCASSGLGTENTEAFFGQGTRLTVV.

V usage is TRBV19 and J usage is TRBJ2-1; TRBD2 matches 11 bases. The CDR3 totals 18 residues. V lost 3 bases to trimming and J lost 1 base; unmatched junction nucleotides: 8. CDR1 is LNHDA, CDR2 SQIVND, per germline (reference sequence). In nucleotides, the CDR3 is TGTGCCAGTAGTATTAGCGGGGGGGCAGGAGGGTCCTACAATGAGCAGTTCTTC. Protein: CASSISGGAGGSYNEQFF.

This clone was picked up a small number of times. Other DNA sequences in this sample translate to the same CDR3. The gene calls are TRBV5-1 and TRBJ2-7; D is uncertain. V lost 1 base and J lost 3, with 8 bases in between. This CDR3 is built from 13 residues. Germline V gene data show CDR1 as SGHRS and CDR2 as YFSETQ. CDR3 DNA: TGCGCCAGCAGCTTGCAGACTGACTACGAGCAGTACTTC. Translating it yields CASSLQTDYEQYF.

The chain joins TRBV18 to TRBJ1-6, with D uncertain. Deletions cut 3 bases from V and 8 bases from J, with 11 bases between. The germline V gene encodes CDR1 KGHSH and CDR2 LQKENI. This CDR3 region has 14 residues. The CDR3 DNA is TGTGCCAGCTCACCGGGCTCTCCTCATTCACCCCTCCACTTT. Amino acids: CASSPGSPHSPLHF.

The V gene is TRBV14, the J gene TRBJ2-3; 10 bases are shared with TRBD1. The CDR3 loop spans 16 amino acids. From germline, CDR1 is SGHDN and CDR2 FVKESK. J lost 3 bases, V lost 0 bases, and 3 bases had no gene match. The CDR3 DNA is TGTGCCAGCAGCCAAGACCGGGACAGGGGTACAGATACGCAGTATTTT. As protein: CASSQDRDRGTDTQYF. Supplemented by reference TRBV14 and TRBJ2-3, the full variable domain reads EAGVTQFPSHSVIEKGQTVTLRCDPISGHDNLYWYRRVMGKEIKFLLHFVKESKQDESGMPNNRFLAERTGGTYSTLKVQPAELEDSGVYFCASSQDRDRGTDTQYFGPGTRLTVL.

This clone was seen a few times. The V gene is TRBV4-2, the J gene TRBJ2-1; possibly TRBD2 for D (5 bases). The CDR3 runs to 13 residues. Trimming cost V 4 bases and J 10 bases, with 14 bases left between them. Germline assignment: CDR1 LGHNA and CDR2 YNFKEQ. The CDR3, as DNA: TGTGCCAGCAGCCCATTGGGAGTTGGGGAGCAGTTCTTC. Amino acid sequence: CASSPLGVGEQFF.

The CDR3 sequence: CASRGDSGPSYGYTF. Written as DNA, the CDR3 is TGTGCCAGCCGCGGGGATAGTGGCCCTTCCTATGGCTACACCTTC. The chain uses TRBV25-1 and TRBJ1-2; D ambiguous. The CDR3 extends over 15 amino acids. The V gene's germline CDR1 is MGHDK and CDR2 SYGVNS. V lost 8 bases to trimming and J lost 4 bases, with 20 bases between them.

The chain carries TRBV30 and TRBJ1-6, with a tentative D call TRBD1 (6 bases). CDR3 length: 14 amino acids. Germline V gene lookup returns CDR1 GTSNPN and CDR2 SVGIG (reference sequence). V lost 4 bases, J lost 7 bases, and 14 bases lay in between. The CDR3 DNA reads as TGTGCCTGGACAATAATGGACAGAAATTCACCCCTCCACTTT. Encoded protein: CAWTIMDRNSPLHF.

This sequence joins TRBV4-1 and TRBJ2-3; 13 bases align to TRBD2. The germline V gene encodes CDR1 MGHRA and CDR2 YSYEKL. V lost 4 bases and J lost 4; bases outside the gene matches: 5. The CDR3 extends over 16 amino acids. The CDR3 DNA reads as TGCGCCAGCAGCCGCACTAGCGGGGGGGAGTCAGATACGCAGTATTTT. This sequence encodes CASSRTSGGESDTQYF.

The V call is TRBV19, the J call TRBJ2-1; a weak D match, TRBD2 (6 bases). The CDR3 contains 17 residues. In germline, CDR1 is LNHDA, CDR2 SQIVND (reference sequence). Between the trimmed V and J ends, which lost 3 bases and 5 bases, there was a span of 20 bases. CDR3: CASSIPPGSGRDNEQFF. CDR3 nucleotide sequence: TGTGCCAGTAGTATCCCCCCGGGGAGCGGGCGAGACAATGAGCAGTTCTTC. The variable domain in full, completed from reference TRBV19 and TRBJ2-1, reads DGGITQSPKYLFRKEGQNVTLSCEQNLNHDAMYWYRQDPGQGLRLIYYSQIVNDFQKGDIAEGYSVSREKKESFPLTVTSAQKNPTAFYLCASSIPPGSGRDNEQFFGPGTRLTVL.

The V call is TRBV3-1 (or the pseudogene TRBV3-2), the J call TRBJ2-5; 9 bases agree with TRBD2. CDR1 and CDR2 (germline): LGHDT, YNNKEL (reference sequence). V gave up 4 bases and J gave up 5 bases; unmatched junction bases: 14. The CDR3 totals 17 residues. CDR3 sequence: CASSLSSLTSGGETQYF. In nucleotides, the CDR3 is TGTGCCAGCAGCCTATCTTCACTGACTAGCGGCGGGGAGACCCAGTACTTC.

The chain is built from TRBV2 and TRBJ1-3, with TRBD1 identical over 7 bases. The germline V gene encodes CDR1 SNHLY and CDR2 FYNNEI. CDR3 length: 17 residues. The trim removed 5 bases at V and 4 bases at J, leaving 14 bases unmatched. DNA of the CDR3: TGTGCCAGCAGTTCCCCCTATCCGGGACAGCTAGGAAACACCATATATTTT. Its protein product is CASSSPYPGQLGNTIYF.

V gene TRBV5-1 combines with J gene TRBJ1-2; 9 nucleotides agree with TRBD1. The CDR3 totals 14 residues. The V segment lost 3 bases and the J segment 5 bases; nucleotides outside the gene matches: 5. Germline CDR1 SGHRS, CDR2 YFSETQ. CDR3 DNA: TGCGCCAGCAGCTCGGCCGGGACAGGGTATGGCTACACCTTC. This encodes CASSSAGTGYGYTF.